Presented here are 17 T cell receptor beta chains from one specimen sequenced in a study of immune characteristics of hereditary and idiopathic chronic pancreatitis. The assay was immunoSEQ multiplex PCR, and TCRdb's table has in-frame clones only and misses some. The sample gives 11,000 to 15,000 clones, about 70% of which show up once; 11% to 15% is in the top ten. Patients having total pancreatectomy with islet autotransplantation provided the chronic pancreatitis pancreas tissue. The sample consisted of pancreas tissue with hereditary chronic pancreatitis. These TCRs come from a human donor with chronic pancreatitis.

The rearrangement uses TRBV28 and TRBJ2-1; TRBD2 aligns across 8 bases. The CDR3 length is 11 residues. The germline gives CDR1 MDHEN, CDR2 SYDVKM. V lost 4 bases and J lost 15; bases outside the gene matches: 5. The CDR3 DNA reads TGTGCCAGCAGTTCCGGGAGGGTACGGTTCTTC. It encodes CASSSGRVRFF.

The CDR3 nucleotides read TGTGCCAGCAAACCAGGGCGCAATCAGCCCCAGCATTTT. Its translation is CASKPGRNQPQHF. J is TRBJ1-5 and V is TRBV2; the D gene is possibly TRBD1 (5 bases). V was cut by 7 bases and J by 2 bases, with 9 bases left in between. Looked up from germline, CDR1 is SNHLY and CDR2 is FYNNEI. This CDR3 contains 13 residues.

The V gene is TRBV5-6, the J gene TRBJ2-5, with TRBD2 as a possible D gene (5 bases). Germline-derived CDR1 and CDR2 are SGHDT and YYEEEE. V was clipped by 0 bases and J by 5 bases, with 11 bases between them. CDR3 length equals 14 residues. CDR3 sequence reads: CASSLGTGWETQYF. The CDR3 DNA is TGTGCCAGCAGCTTGGGGACGGGGTGGGAGACCCAGTACTTC. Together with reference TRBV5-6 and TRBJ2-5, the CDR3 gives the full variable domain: DAGVTQSPTHLIKTRGQQVTLRCSPKSGHDTVSWYQQALGQGPQFIFQYYEEEERQRGNFPDRFSGHQFPNYSSELNVNALLLGDSALYLCASSLGTGWETQYFGPGTRLLVL.

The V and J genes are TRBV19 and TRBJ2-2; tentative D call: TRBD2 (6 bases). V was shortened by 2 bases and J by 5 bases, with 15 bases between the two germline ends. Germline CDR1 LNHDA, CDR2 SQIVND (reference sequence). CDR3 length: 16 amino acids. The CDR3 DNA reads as TGTGCCAGTAGTATAAAGCGCAGGGCGGGGACCGGGGAGCTGTTTTTT. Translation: CASSIKRRAGTGELFF.

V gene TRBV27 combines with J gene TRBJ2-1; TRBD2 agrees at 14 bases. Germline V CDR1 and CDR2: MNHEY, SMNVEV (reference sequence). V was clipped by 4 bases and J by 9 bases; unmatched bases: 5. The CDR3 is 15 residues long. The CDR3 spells CASSSPTSGRGEQFF. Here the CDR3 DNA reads TGTGCCAGCAGTTCCCCGACTAGCGGGAGGGGTGAGCAGTTCTTC.

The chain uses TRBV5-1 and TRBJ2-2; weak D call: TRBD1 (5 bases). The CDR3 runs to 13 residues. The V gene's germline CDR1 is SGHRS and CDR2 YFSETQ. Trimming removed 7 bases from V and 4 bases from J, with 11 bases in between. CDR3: CASQQDITGELFF. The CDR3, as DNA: TGCGCCAGCCAACAGGATATCACCGGGGAGCTGTTTTTT.

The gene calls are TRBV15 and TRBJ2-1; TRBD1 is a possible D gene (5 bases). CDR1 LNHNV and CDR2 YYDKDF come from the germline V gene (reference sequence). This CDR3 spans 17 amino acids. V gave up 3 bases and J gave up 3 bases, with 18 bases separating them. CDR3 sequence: CATSSGAYGANYNEQFF. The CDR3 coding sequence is TGTGCCACCAGCAGTGGGGCCTATGGGGCTAACTACAATGAGCAGTTCTTC.

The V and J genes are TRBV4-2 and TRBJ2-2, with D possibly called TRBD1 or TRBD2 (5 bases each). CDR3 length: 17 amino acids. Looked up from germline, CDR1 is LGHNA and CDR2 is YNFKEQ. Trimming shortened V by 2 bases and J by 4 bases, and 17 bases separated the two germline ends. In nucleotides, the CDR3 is TGTGCCAGCAGCCAATTTGCAGGGCGGAGGAGCACCGGGGAGCTGTTTTTT. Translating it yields CASSQFAGRRSTGELFF.

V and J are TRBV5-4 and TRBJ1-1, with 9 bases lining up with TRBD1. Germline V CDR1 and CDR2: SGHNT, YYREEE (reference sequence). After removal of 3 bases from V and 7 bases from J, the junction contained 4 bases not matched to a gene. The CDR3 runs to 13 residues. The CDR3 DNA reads TGTGCCAGCAGCTGGGACAGGGATCGTGAAGCTTTCTTT. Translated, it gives CASSWDRDREAFF.

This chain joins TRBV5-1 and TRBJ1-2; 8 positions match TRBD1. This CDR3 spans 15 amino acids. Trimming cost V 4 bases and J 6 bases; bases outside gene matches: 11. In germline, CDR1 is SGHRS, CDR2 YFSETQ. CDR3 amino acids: CASSVGNTGGDGYTF. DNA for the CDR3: TGCGCCAGCAGCGTTGGTAATACAGGGGGGGATGGCTACACCTTC.

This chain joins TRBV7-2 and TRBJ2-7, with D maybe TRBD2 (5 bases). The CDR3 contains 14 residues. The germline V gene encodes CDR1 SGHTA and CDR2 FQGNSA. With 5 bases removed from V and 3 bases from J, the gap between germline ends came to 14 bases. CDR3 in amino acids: CASSPSIGIYEQYF. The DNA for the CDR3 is TGTGCCAGCAGCCCCTCGATCGGGATCTACGAGCAGTACTTC.

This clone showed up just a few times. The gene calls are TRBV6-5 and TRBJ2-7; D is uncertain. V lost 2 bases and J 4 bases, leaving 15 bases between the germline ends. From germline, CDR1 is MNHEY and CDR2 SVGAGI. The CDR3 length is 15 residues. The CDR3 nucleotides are TGTGCCAGCAGTTACCCTGAGTCAGCGATTTACGAGCAGTACTTC. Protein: CASSYPESAIYEQYF.

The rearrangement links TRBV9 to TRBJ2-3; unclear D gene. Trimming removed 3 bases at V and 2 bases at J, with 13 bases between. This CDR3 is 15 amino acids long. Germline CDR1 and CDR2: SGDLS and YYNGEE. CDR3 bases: TGTGCCAGCAGCGCCCCCCCGCCGATCACAGATACGCAGTATTTT. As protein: CASSAPPPITDTQYF.

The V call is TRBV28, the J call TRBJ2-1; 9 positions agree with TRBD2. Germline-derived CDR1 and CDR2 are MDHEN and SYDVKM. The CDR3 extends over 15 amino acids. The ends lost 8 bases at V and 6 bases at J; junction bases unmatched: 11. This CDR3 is CASEGGRAQTNEQFF. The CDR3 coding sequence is TGTGCCAGCGAAGGCGGGAGGGCCCAAACCAATGAGCAGTTCTTC.

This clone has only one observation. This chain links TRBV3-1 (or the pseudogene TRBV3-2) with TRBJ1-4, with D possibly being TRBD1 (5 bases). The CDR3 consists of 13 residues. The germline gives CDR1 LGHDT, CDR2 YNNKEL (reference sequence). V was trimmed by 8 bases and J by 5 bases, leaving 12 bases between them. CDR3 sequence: CASAGSANEKLFF. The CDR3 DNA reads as TGTGCCAGCGCAGGGAGCGCCAATGAAAAACTGTTTTTT.

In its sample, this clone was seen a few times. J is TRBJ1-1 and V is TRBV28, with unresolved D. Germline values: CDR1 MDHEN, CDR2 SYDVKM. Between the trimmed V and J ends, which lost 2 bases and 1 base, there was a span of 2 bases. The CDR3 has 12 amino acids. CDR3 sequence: CASSLGNTEAFF. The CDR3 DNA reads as TGTGCCAGCAGTTTAGGGAACACTGAAGCTTTCTTT.

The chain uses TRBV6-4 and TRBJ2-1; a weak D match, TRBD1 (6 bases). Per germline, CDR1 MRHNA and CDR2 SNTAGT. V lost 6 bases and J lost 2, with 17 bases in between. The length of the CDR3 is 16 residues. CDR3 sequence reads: CASSEKSGEPYNEQFF. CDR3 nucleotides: TGTGCCAGCAGCGAGAAATCAGGGGAGCCCTACAATGAGCAGTTCTTC.